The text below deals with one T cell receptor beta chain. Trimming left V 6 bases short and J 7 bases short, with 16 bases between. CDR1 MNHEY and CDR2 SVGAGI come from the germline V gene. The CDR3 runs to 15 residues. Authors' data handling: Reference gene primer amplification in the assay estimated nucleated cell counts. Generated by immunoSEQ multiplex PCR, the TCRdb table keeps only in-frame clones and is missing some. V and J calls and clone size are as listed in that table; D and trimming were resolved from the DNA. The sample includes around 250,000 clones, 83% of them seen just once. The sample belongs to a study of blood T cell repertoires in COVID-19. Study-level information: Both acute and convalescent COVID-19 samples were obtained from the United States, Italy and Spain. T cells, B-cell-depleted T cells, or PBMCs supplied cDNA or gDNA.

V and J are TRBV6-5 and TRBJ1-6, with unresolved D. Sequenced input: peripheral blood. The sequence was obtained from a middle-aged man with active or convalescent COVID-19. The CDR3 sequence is CASRDQAEGNSPLHF. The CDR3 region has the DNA TGTGCCAGCAGGGATCAAGCGGAGGGAAATTCACCCCTCCACTTT.